The sequence of this T cell receptor beta chain was determined in a study of blood T cell repertoires in COVID-19 (dated by TCRdb to 2018 to 2020). At the level of the whole study: Samples from collaborators originated in the United States, Italy and Spain and spanned both the acute and convalescent phases of COVID-19. The prospective study material was composed of cDNA or gDNA derived from T cells, B-cell-depleted T cells, or PBMCs. The dataset comprised deeply sampled blood TCRbeta repertoires from subjects exposed to, actively infected with, or recovered from COVID-19. The repertoires were released in a freely available public database intended as a resource for research on the immune response to SARS-CoV-2. HLA class I and class II types, where available, came from metadata supplied by the sample provider rather than from assay-based typing. The samples were drawn from two sources: the first 160 participants of the ongoing ImmuneRACE study, and fewer than 1,500 subjects contributed by 6 global collaborators. Sample metadata almost always included a de-identified subject ID, COVID-19 status, age in years and sex. On the study overall, not on this receptor specifically: Clinical and demographic metadata were provided uncurated, with the amount varying by source and participant.

Participants in the prospective study were enrolled through a virtual design, were aged about 18 to 89 years, and lived in 24 United States geographic areas. Cohort assignment in the prospective study relied on participant-reported clinical history from a screening survey and a study questionnaire. For ImmuneRACE Cohort 3, a participant was defined as recovered based on two consecutive negative NP/OP PCR tests, clearance by a healthcare professional, or resolution of symptoms. In the prospective study, mobile phlebotomists collected whole blood, serum and a nasopharyngeal or oropharyngeal swab from each participant. Prospective study participants could optionally give additional blood draws and questionnaires over an approximately 2-month period. Prospective study blood samples were shipped either frozen or at room temperature before DNA extraction. This clone was counted once. What antigen it recognizes has not been identified. Qualities for individual bases were not recorded, and no much larger clone is one base off.

Taken from cysteine to phenylalanine, the CDR3 has 13 residues. Of the read, only the CDR3 DNA is kept; its 39 bases are in frame from base 1. For this chain, trimming is 9 bases at the V end and 3 bases at the J end, and the number of junction bases without a gene match is 4. The germline V gene specifies MDHEN as CDR1 and SYDVKM as CDR2. TCRbeta CDR3 regions were amplified from genomic DNA by means of the immunoSEQ Assay, a bias-controlled multiplex PCR. The original pipeline was this. The number of nucleated cells in each sample was estimated by amplification of reference gene primers within the assay. To quantify the absolute abundance of each unique TCRbeta CDR3 rearrangement, sequence reads were collapsed and filtered. For each sample, productive Simpson clonality was calculated by taking the square root of Simpson's diversity index across productive rearrangements. The table comes from immuneACCESS by way of TCRdb, which keeps in-frame sequences with V and J called. Part of the clones is missing from these tables; in studies checked, under half for an unresolved V gene and the rest for unknown reasons. That table supplies the V and J calls and clone size; D and trimming were determined from the DNA. Across this sample there are approximately 490,000 clones, with around 90% seen only once. The top ten clones comprise roughly 0.72% of the sample.

The material sequenced was PBMCs or T cells enriched from blood (not recorded which). The sequence derives from a woman younger than 30 who had recovered from COVID-19. The rearranged segments are TRBV28 and TRBJ1-4, with 7 bases aligning to TRBD1. The CDR3 has the sequence CASLGGPNEKLFF. The nucleotides read TGTGCCAGTCTAGGGGGCCCTAATGAAAAACTGTTTTTT.